These 30 T cell receptor beta chains were sequenced from one sample in a study of blood T cell repertoires in COVID-19. The method was immunoSEQ multiplex PCR; TCRdb's version includes in-frame clones alone and lacks a portion of them. Seen here are roughly 43,000 clones, 85% observed once, and the top ten hold roughly 13%. Sequenced sample: peripheral blood. The source of these receptors is a woman in her sixties or seventies in a cohort sampled during active COVID-19.

This clone appeared a few times. The gene calls are TRBV28 and TRBJ1-2; the match to TRBD1 covers 7 bases. CDR1 is MDHEN, CDR2 SYDVKM, per germline. Losses at the gene ends were 5 bases for V and 2 bases for J; bases not matched to a gene: 11. The CDR3 is made up of 16 amino acids. The CDR3 region has the DNA TGTGCCAGCAGTACCATCCAAGGGACAGTGAACTATGGCTACACCTTC. The encoded protein is CASSTIQGTVNYGYTF.

The chain has TRBV13 and TRBJ2-5; a possible D gene is TRBD2 (5 bases). CDR1 is PRHDT, CDR2 FYEKMQ, per germline (reference sequence). Trimming shortened V by 4 bases and J by 5 bases, and 20 bases separated the two germline ends. CDR3 length: 16 amino acids. The CDR3 loop is CASSYQRHAGVETQYF. DNA for the CDR3: TGTGCCAGCAGCTATCAGAGACACGCCGGGGTTGAGACCCAGTACTTC.

The chain has TRBV4-1 and TRBJ2-5; tentative D call: TRBD1 (6 bases). The CDR3 is made up of 15 amino acids. Germline assignment: CDR1 MGHRA and CDR2 YSYEKL. The V end was cut by 1 base, the J end by 4 bases, with 13 bases between. The CDR3 DNA sequence: TGCGCCAGCAGCCAAGTAACAGGGAGTGGAGAGACCCAGTACTTC. Its protein product is CASSQVTGSGETQYF.

V and J are TRBV5-1 and TRBJ2-1; 8 nucleotides agree with TRBD1. Germline V gene data show CDR1 as SGHRS and CDR2 as YFSETQ. The CDR3 spans 15 residues. The V segment lost 0 bases and the J segment 10 bases; nucleotides outside the gene matches: 9. The CDR3 DNA sequence: TGCGCCAGCAGCTTGGATGGGAGGACAGGGAGGGAGCAGTTCTTC. Translation: CASSLDGRTGREQFF. The whole variable domain, filled in from reference TRBV5-1 and TRBJ2-1, reads KAGVTQTPRYLIKTRGQQVTLSCSPISGHRSVSWYQQTPGQGLQFLFEYFSETQRNKGNFPGRFSGRQFSNSRSEMNVSTLELGDSALYLCASSLDGRTGREQFFGPGTRLTVL.

The chain combines TRBV6-5 with TRBJ1-2, with 8 bases matching TRBD1. This CDR3 has 12 residues. CDR1 MNHEY and CDR2 SVGAGI come from the germline V gene. V was clipped by 7 bases and J by 8 bases; unmatched bases: 6. The CDR3 region is CASTPGQGGYTF. The CDR3 bases are TGTGCCAGCACCCCCGGACAGGGAGGCTACACCTTC.

This sequence joins TRBV19 and TRBJ1-6; tentatively, D is TRBD1 (5 bases). V was pared by 6 bases and J by 4 bases, with 10 bases between. The CDR3 runs to 14 residues. CDR1 and CDR2 from the germline V gene are LNHDA and SQIVND (reference sequence). CDR3 protein: CASRSRQYNSPLHF. The CDR3 DNA reads as TGTGCCAGTAGGAGTCGACAGTATAATTCACCCCTCCACTTT.

The CDR3 protein is CASSREAGTGELFF. The CDR3, as DNA: TGCGCCAGCAGTCGGGAGGCGGGCACCGGGGAGCTGTTTTTT. The V call is TRBV10-1, the J call TRBJ2-2; 7 nucleotides match TRBD2. V shed 5 bases, J shed 4 bases, and the junction held 4 bases outside the gene matches. CDR1 is WNHNN, CDR2 SYGVQD, per germline (reference sequence). The CDR3 is 14 amino acids.

This clone showed up just a few times. The genes are TRBV5-1 and TRBJ2-6; unclear D gene. The CDR3 contains 17 residues. Trimming pared 2 bases from V and 0 bases from J, leaving 12 bases between. Germline values: CDR1 SGHRS, CDR2 YFSETQ. CDR3 sequence reads: CASSFTTTVSGANVLTF. CDR3 coding DNA: TGCGCCAGCAGCTTCACAACTACCGTCTCTGGGGCCAACGTCCTGACTTTC.

The chain carries TRBV24-1 and TRBJ2-5; 9 nucleotides agree with TRBD2. Germline V CDR1 and CDR2: KGHDR, SFDVKD. After removal of 3 bases from V and 3 bases from J, the junction contained 13 bases not matched to a gene. The CDR3 extends over 18 amino acids. In DNA, the CDR3 is TGTGCCACCAGTGATGGGGCGGGAGGGCCCATGTGGGAAGAGACCCAGTACTTC. It translates to CATSDGAGGPMWEETQYF.

This clone appeared a single time. The rearrangement uses TRBV9 and TRBJ1-2; 10 bases map to TRBD1. CDR1 and CDR2 (germline): SGDLS, YYNGEE. V was pared by 6 bases and J by 6 bases, with 11 bases of the junction left unmatched. The CDR3 covers 15 residues. The CDR3 loop is CASTPGTGELDGYTF. The DNA of the CDR3 is TGTGCCAGCACCCCTGGGACAGGGGAGCTCGATGGCTACACCTTC.

The chain couples TRBV9 to TRBJ2-1; D gene ambiguous. The CDR3 extends over 15 amino acids. V lost 0 bases to trimming and J lost 2 bases, with 9 bases between them. Germline assignment: CDR1 SGDLS and CDR2 YYNGEE. The CDR3 here is CASSVAPLTYNEQFF. The DNA for the CDR3 is TGTGCCAGCAGCGTAGCCCCGCTAACCTACAATGAGCAGTTCTTC. Based on the CDR3 plus reference TRBV9 and TRBJ2-1, the full variable domain is DSGVTQTPKHLITATGQRVTLRCSPRSGDLSVYWYQQSLDQGLQFLIQYYNGEERAKGNILERFSAQQFPDLHSELNLSSLELGDSALYFCASSVAPLTYNEQFFGPGTRLTVL.

The chain uses TRBV19 and TRBJ2-5; tentatively, D is TRBD1 (6 bases). V dropped 1 base and J dropped 5 bases, with 17 bases sitting between them. The CDR3 is 16 residues long. Germline-derived CDR1 and CDR2 are LNHDA and SQIVND (reference sequence). For the CDR3, the DNA is TGTGCCAGTAGTATAGCCAGGGGCGGGCGGGCGGAGACCCAGTACTTC. Amino acid sequence: CASSIARGGRAETQYF. The full variable domain, rest sourced from reference TRBV19 and TRBJ2-5, is DGGITQSPKYLFRKEGQNVTLSCEQNLNHDAMYWYRQDPGQGLRLIYYSQIVNDFQKGDIAEGYSVSREKKESFPLTVTSAQKNPTAFYLCASSIARGGRAETQYFGPGTRLLVL.

This rearrangement joins TRBV12-3 or TRBV12-4 to TRBJ1-1, with TRBD1 matching over 9 bases. J was trimmed by 3 bases and V by 5 bases; bases with no gene match: 1. The CDR3 runs to 13 residues. In nucleotides, the CDR3 is TGTGCCAGCAGTCGACAGGGGGACACTGAAGCTTTCTTT. Protein: CASSRQGDTEAFF.

The chain links TRBV5-1 to TRBJ2-7, with 8 bases fitting TRBD2. The germline V gene has CDR1 SGHRS and CDR2 YFSETQ. The J segment lost 2 bases and the V segment lost 3 bases, leaving 7 bases of the junction unmatched. The CDR3 runs 15 residues. Here the CDR3 DNA reads TGCGCCAGCAGCTCGGGACTAGTGAGGACCTACGAGCAGTACTTC. This sequence encodes CASSSGLVRTYEQYF. The full variable domain, completed using reference TRBV5-1 and TRBJ2-7, is KAGVTQTPRYLIKTRGQQVTLSCSPISGHRSVSWYQQTPGQGLQFLFEYFSETQRNKGNFPGRFSGRQFSNSRSEMNVSTLELGDSALYLCASSSGLVRTYEQYFGPGTRLTVT.

V usage is TRBV6-2 or TRBV6-3 and J usage is TRBJ1-5; 8 bases map to TRBD1. The CDR3 runs to 18 residues. J was trimmed by 1 base and V by 0 bases; bases with no gene match: 8. Looked up from germline, CDR1 is MNHEY and CDR2 is SVGEGT. In DNA form, the CDR3 reads TGTGCCAGCAGTTACTCCGCAGGGGGCTTGTTCAGCAATCAGCCCCAGCATTTT. Translated, it gives CASSYSAGGLFSNQPQHF.

The chain combines TRBV7-9 with TRBJ2-2, with a tentative D call TRBD2 (7 bases). The V gene lost 2 bases and the J gene lost 0 bases, with 16 bases spanning the gap. Germline values: CDR1 SEHNR, CDR2 FQNEAQ (reference sequence). The CDR3 contains 18 residues. This chain's CDR3 is CASSLNFQGRANTGELFF. CDR3 coding DNA: TGTGCCAGCAGCTTAAACTTTCAGGGGAGGGCGAACACCGGGGAGCTGTTTTTT.

This clone has just one count. The chain links TRBV7-3 to TRBJ1-2, with 8 bases lining up with TRBD1. J lost 4 bases, V lost 5 bases, and 9 bases had no gene match. CDR3 length: 15 residues. Germline CDR1 and CDR2: SGHTA and FQGTGA. CDR3 region: CASSPQAGGFYGYTF. CDR3 nucleotides: TGTGCCAGCAGCCCCCAGGCAGGGGGCTTCTATGGCTACACCTTC.

A few counts support this clone. The V call is TRBV29-1, the J call TRBJ1-5; 7 bases fit TRBD1. This CDR3 region has 15 residues. Germline assignment: CDR1 SQVTM and CDR2 ANQGSEA. J lost 3 bases, V lost 4 bases, and 9 bases had no gene match. This CDR3 is CSVAGGSGDNQPQHF. DNA for the CDR3: TGCAGCGTTGCAGGGGGGTCCGGGGACAATCAGCCCCAGCATTTT.

The V and J genes are TRBV28 and TRBJ1-5; the match to TRBD1 covers 7 bases. The ends lost 7 bases at V and 5 bases at J; junction bases unmatched: 11. Germline V gene sequence: CDR1 MDHEN, CDR2 SYDVKM. The CDR3 contains 15 residues. CDR3 nucleotides: TGTGCCAGCACCAAAGGGGGCAGGGATTATCAGCCCCAGCATTTT. This encodes CASTKGGRDYQPQHF. The whole variable domain, filled in from reference TRBV28 and TRBJ1-5, reads DVKVTQSSRYLVKRTGEKVFLECVQDMDHENMFWYRQDPGLGLRLIYFSYDVKMKEKGDIPEGYSVSREKKERFSLILESASTNQTSMYLCASTKGGRDYQPQHFGDGTRLSIL.

The V and J genes are TRBV27 and TRBJ2-7; D uncertain. Trimming cost V 2 bases and J 4 bases, with 9 bases left between them. The CDR3 covers 13 residues. CDR1 MNHEY and CDR2 SMNVEV come from the germline V gene (reference sequence). The CDR3: CASSLEASYEQYF. The DNA of the CDR3 is TGTGCCAGCAGTTTAGAGGCGAGTTACGAGCAGTACTTC.

DNA for the CDR3: TGTGCCATCAGTGAGTCGTTATTATCCGGGGAGCTGTTTTTT. Its protein is CAISESLLSGELFF. The chain couples TRBV10-3 to TRBJ2-2; D remains ambiguous. This CDR3 comprises 14 residues. From germline, CDR1 is ENHRY and CDR2 SYGVKD. The V gene lost 0 bases and the J gene lost 6 bases, with 8 bases spanning the gap.

V is TRBV7-2 and J is TRBJ1-1, with 9 bases lining up with TRBD1. J lost 6 bases, V lost 4 bases, and 6 bases had no gene match. The CDR3 contains 14 residues. Germline CDR1 and CDR2: SGHTA and FQGNSA. DNA of the CDR3: TGTGCCAGCAGCTCTACGGGACAGGGACCTGAAGCTTTCTTT. This gives the protein CASSSTGQGPEAFF.

V usage is TRBV30 and J usage is TRBJ2-7, with D maybe TRBD2 (5 bases). V was shortened by 3 bases and J by 2 bases, with 8 bases between the two germline ends. The CDR3 runs 12 residues. Per the germline V gene, CDR1 is GTSNPN and CDR2 is SVGIG (reference sequence). CDR3 region: CAWRPGTYEQYF. The CDR3 region has the DNA TGTGCCTGGAGACCCGGGACCTACGAGCAGTACTTC.

The CDR3 loop reads CAISVRGQDEQFF. The CDR3, as DNA: TGTGCCATCAGTGTGCGGGGGCAGGATGAGCAGTTCTTC. The chain is built from TRBV10-3 and TRBJ2-1; maybe TRBD2 (7 bases). The CDR3 covers 13 residues. V was trimmed by 4 bases and J by 8 bases, leaving 12 bases between them. CDR1 and CDR2 from the germline V gene are ENHRY and SYGVKD.

The chain is built from TRBV9 and TRBJ2-4, with TRBD2 matching 15 bases. CDR1 is SGDLS and CDR2 is YYNGEE in the germline V gene. The CDR3 totals 16 residues. V dropped 3 bases and J dropped 6; count of bases not matched to a gene: 4. Here the CDR3 DNA reads TGTGCCAGCAGCGCCGGACTAGCGGGAGGGCCAAACATTCAGTACTTC. Amino acids: CASSAGLAGGPNIQYF. Full variable domain (rest looked up from reference TRBV9 and TRBJ2-4): DSGVTQTPKHLITATGQRVTLRCSPRSGDLSVYWYQQSLDQGLQFLIQYYNGEERAKGNILERFSAQQFPDLHSELNLSSLELGDSALYFCASSAGLAGGPNIQYFGAGTRLSVL.

This clone has only one observation. The CDR3 DNA sequence: TGTGCCAGCAGTCCCTTGGGGACTAGCACAGATACGCAGTATTTT. Encoded protein: CASSPLGTSTDTQYF. This chain joins TRBV27 and TRBJ2-3, with D tentatively TRBD2 (6 bases). The CDR3 is made up of 15 amino acids. CDR1 MNHEY and CDR2 SMNVEV come from the germline V gene (reference sequence). Trimming took off 5 bases at V and 0 bases at J, with 12 bases between the two ends.

The chain is built from TRBV28 and TRBJ2-7, with 9 bases that match TRBD2. Trimming took 7 bases from V and 3 from J; bases not matched to a gene: 10. CDR3 length: 15 residues. The germline V gene encodes CDR1 MDHEN and CDR2 SYDVKM. This CDR3 is CASIPIAGALYEQYF. The CDR3 nucleotides read TGTGCCAGCATCCCAATAGCGGGGGCCCTCTACGAGCAGTACTTC.

The count of this clone is one. The chain couples TRBV5-1 to TRBJ2-3, with 8 bases fitting TRBD1. This CDR3 spans 14 amino acids. J gave up 5 bases and V 2 bases, and 4 bases lay outside the gene matches. Germline assignment: CDR1 SGHRS and CDR2 YFSETQ. CDR3 loop: CASSLAGGEDTQYF. DNA of the CDR3: TGCGCCAGCAGCTTAGCAGGGGGCGAAGATACGCAGTATTTT.

The V and J genes are TRBV4-3 and TRBJ2-1; 9 nucleotides agree with TRBD1. J lost 3 bases, V lost 1 base, and 4 bases had no gene match. CDR1 and CDR2 from the germline V gene are LGHNA and YSLEER. The CDR3 consists of 16 residues. The CDR3 loop is CASSQGAGQGYNEQFF. The CDR3 coding sequence is TGCGCCAGCAGCCAAGGGGCGGGACAGGGCTACAATGAGCAGTTCTTC.

Turning to this clone: This specimen includes other DNA sequences encoding the same CDR3. J is TRBJ1-2 and V is TRBV28, with D uncertain. V was shortened by 4 bases and J by 5 bases, with 5 bases between the two germline ends. Germline V gene sequence: CDR1 MDHEN, CDR2 SYDVKM. CDR3 size: 11 residues. The CDR3 loop is CASSSRYGYTF. The DNA of the CDR3 is TGTGCCAGCAGTTCTAGGTATGGCTACACCTTC.